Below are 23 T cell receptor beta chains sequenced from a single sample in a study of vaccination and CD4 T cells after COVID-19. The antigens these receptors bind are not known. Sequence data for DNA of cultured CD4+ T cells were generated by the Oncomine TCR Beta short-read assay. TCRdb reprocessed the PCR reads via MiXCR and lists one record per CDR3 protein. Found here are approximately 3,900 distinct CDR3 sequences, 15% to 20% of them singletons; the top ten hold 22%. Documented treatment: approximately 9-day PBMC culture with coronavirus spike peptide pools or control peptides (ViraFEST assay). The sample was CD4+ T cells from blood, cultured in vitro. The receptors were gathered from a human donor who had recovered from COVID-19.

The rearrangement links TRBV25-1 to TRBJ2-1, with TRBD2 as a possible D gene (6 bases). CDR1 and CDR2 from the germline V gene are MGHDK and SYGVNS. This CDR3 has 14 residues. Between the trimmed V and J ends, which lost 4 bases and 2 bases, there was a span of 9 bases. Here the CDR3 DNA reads TGTGCCAGCAGTGCCTGGGGGGCCTACAATGAGCAGTTCTTC. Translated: CASSAWGAYNEQFF.

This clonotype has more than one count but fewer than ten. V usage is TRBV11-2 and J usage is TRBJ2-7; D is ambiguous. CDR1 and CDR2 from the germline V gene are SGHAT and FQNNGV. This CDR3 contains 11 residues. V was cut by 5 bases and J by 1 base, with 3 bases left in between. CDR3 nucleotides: TGTGCCAGCAGCGTTTCCTACGAGCAGTACTTC. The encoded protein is CASSVSYEQYF.

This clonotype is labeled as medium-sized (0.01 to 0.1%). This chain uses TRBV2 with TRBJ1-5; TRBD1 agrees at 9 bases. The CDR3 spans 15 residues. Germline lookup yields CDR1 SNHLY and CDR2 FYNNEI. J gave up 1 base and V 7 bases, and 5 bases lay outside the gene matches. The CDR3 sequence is CASNLQGASNQPQHF. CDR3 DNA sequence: TGTGCCAGCAACCTACAGGGGGCAAGCAATCAGCCCCAGCATTTT.

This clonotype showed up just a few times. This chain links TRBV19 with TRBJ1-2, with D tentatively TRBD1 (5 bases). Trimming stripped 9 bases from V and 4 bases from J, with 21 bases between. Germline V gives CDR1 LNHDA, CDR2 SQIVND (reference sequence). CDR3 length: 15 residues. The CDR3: CASEWSTGTVYGYTF. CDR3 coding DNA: TGTGCCAGCGAATGGAGCACAGGAACAGTCTATGGCTACACCTTC. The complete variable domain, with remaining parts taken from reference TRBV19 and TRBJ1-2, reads DGGITQSPKYLFRKEGQNVTLSCEQNLNHDAMYWYRQDPGQGLRLIYYSQIVNDFQKGDIAEGYSVSREKKESFPLTVTSAQKNPTAFYLCASEWSTGTVYGYTFGSGTRLTVV.

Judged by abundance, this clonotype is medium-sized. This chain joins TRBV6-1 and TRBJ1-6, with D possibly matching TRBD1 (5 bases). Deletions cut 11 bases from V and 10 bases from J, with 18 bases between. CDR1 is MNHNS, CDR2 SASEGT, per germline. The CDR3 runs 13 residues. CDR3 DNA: TGTGCCGCCGGGGCAGGGTGGCGCTCACCCCTCCACTTT. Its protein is CAAGAGWRSPLHF.

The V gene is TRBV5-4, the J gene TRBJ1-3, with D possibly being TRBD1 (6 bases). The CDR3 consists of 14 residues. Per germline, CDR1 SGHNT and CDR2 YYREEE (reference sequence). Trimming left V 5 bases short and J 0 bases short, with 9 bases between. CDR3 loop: CASSQGSSGNTIYF. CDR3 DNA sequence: TGTGCCAGCAGTCAGGGGAGCTCTGGAAACACCATATATTTT.

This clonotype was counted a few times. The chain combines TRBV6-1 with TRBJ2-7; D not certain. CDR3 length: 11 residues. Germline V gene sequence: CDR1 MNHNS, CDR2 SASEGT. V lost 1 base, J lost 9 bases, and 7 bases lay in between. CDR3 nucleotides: TGTGCCAGCAGTGAAGTCGGGCGGCAGTACTTC. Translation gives CASSEVGRQYF.

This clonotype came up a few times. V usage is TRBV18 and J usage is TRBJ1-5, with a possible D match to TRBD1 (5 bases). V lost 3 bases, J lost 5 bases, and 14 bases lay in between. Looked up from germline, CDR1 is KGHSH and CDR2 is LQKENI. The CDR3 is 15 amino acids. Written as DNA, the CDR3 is TGTGCCAGCTCACCTTGGTCAGGGAGGGATCAGCCCCAGCATTTT. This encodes CASSPWSGRDQPQHF.

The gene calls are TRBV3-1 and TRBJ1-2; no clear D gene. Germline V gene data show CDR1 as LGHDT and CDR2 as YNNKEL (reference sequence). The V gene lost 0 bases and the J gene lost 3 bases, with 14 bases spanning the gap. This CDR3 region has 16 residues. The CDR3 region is CASSQDPVELDYGYTF. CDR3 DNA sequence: TGTGCCAGCAGCCAAGACCCGGTCGAGCTAGACTATGGCTACACCTTC.

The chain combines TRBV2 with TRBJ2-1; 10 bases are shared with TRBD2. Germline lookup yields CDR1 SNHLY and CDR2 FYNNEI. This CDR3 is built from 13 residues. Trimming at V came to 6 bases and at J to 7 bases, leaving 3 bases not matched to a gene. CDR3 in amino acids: CASRAGGSNEQFF. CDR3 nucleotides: TGTGCCAGCAGAGCGGGGGGGTCAAATGAGCAGTTCTTC. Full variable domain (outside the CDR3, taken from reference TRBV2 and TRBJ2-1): EPEVTQTPSHQVTQMGQEVILRCVPISNHLYFYWYRQILGQKVEFLVSFYNNEISEKSEIFDDQFSVERPDGSNFTLKIRSTKLEDSAMYFCASRAGGSNEQFFGPGTRLTVL.

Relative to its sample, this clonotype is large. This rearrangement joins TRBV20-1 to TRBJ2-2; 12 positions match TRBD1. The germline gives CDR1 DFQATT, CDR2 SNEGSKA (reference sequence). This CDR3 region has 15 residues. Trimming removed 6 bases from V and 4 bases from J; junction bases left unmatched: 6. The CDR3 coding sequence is TGCAGTGCCAGGGGACAGGGGGCACTCACCGGGGAGCTGTTTTTT. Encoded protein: CSARGQGALTGELFF.

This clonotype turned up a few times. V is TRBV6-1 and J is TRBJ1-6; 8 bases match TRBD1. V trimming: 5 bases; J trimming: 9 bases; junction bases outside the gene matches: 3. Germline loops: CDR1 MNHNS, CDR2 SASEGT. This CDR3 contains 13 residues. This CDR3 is CASSTTGASPLHF. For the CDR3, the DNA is TGTGCCAGCAGTACGACAGGGGCTTCACCCCTCCACTTT.

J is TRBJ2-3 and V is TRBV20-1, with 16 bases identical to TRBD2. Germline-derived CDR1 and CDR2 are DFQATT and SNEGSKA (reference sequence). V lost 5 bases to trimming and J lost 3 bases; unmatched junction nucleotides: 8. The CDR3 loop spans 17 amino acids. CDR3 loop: CSAFGTSGGAGTDTQYF. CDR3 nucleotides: TGCAGTGCTTTCGGGACTAGCGGGGGGGCCGGGACAGATACGCAGTATTTT.

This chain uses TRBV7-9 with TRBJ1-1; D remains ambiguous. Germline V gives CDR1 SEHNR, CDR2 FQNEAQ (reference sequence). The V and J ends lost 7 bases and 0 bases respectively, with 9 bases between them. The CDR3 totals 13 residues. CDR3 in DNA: TGTGCCAGCACACGAACGGTGAACACTGAAGCTTTCTTT. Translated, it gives CASTRTVNTEAFF.

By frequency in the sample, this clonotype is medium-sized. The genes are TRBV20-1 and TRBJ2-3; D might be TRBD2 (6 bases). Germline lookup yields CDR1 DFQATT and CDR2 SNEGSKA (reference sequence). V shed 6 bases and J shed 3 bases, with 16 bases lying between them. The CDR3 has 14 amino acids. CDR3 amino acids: CSARQGGWTDTQYF. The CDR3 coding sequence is TGCAGTGCCCGGCAGGGAGGATGGACAGATACGCAGTATTTT.

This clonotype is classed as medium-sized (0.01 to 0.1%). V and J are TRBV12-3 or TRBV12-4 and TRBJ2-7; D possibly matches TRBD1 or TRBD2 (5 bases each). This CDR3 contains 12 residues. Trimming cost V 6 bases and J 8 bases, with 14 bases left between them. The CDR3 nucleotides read TGTGCCAGCAGCGGGGCCTATACAAAGCAGTACTTC. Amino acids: CASSGAYTKQYF.

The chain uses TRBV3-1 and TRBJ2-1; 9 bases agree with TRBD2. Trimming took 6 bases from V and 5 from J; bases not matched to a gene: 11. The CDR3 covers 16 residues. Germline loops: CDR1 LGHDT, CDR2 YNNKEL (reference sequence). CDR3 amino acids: CASSPLAGGPNNEQFF. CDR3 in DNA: TGTGCCAGCAGTCCTTTGGCGGGGGGGCCAAACAATGAGCAGTTCTTC.

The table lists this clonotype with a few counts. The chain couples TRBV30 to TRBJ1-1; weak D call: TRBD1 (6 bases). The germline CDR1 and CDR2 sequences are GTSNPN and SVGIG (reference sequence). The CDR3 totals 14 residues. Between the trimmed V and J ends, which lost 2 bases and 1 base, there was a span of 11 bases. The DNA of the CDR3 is TGTGCCTGGAGTACGGGGACAACGAACACTGAAGCTTTCTTT. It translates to CAWSTGTTNTEAFF.

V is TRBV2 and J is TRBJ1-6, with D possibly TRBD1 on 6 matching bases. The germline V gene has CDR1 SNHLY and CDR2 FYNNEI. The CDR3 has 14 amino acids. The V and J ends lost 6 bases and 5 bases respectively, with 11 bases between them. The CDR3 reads CASSAGVNNSPLHF. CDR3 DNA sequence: TGTGCCAGCAGCGCAGGGGTAAATAATTCACCCCTCCACTTT. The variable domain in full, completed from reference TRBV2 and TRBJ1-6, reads EPEVTQTPSHQVTQMGQEVILRCVPISNHLYFYWYRQILGQKVEFLVSFYNNEISEKSEIFDDQFSVERPDGSNFTLKIRSTKLEDSAMYFCASSAGVNNSPLHFGNGTRLTVT.

CDR3 DNA sequence: TGTGCCTGGAGTGTTGGGGGGGGCTGGGGGAACACTGAAGCTTTCTTT. Translation gives CAWSVGGGWGNTEAFF. The chain is built from TRBV30 and TRBJ1-1; possibly TRBD1 for D (6 bases). The CDR3 is made up of 16 amino acids. V lost 0 bases, J lost 1 base, and 15 bases lay in between. Germline CDR1 and CDR2: GTSNPN and SVGIG (reference sequence).

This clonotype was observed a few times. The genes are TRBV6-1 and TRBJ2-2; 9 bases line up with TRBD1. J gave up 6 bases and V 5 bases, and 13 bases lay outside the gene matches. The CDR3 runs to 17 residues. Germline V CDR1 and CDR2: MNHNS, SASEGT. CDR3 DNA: TGTGCCAGCAGTCGCGGGACAGGGACTCCCACCGCCGGGGAGCTGTTTTTT. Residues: CASSRGTGTPTAGELFF.

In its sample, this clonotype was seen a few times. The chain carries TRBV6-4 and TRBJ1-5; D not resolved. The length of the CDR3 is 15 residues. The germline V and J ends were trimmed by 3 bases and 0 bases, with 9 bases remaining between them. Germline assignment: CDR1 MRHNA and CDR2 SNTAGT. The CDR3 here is CASSDWGYSNQPQHF. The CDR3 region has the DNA TGTGCCAGCAGTGATTGGGGTTATAGCAATCAGCCCCAGCATTTT.

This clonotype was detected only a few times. For the CDR3, the DNA is TGTGCCAGCACCCCAGGGACCCTCAGGAACACTGAAGCTTTCTTT. Its translation is CASTPGTLRNTEAFF. This chain links TRBV6-1 with TRBJ1-1; TRBD1 is a possible D gene (5 bases). The CDR3 totals 15 residues. Germline assignment: CDR1 MNHNS and CDR2 SASEGT. V lost 7 bases, J lost 1 base, and 16 bases lay in between.